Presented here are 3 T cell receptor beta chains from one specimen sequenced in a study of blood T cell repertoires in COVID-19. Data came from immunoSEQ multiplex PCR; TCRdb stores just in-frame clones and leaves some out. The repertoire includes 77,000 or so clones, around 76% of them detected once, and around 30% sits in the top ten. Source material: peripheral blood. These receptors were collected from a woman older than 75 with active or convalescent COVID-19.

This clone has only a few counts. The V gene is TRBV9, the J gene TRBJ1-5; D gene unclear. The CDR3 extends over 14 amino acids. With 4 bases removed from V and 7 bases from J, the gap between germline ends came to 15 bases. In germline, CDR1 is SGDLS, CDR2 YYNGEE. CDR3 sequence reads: CASSPSPGNQPQHF. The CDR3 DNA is TGTGCCAGCAGCCCATCCCCGGGAAACCAGCCCCAGCATTTT.

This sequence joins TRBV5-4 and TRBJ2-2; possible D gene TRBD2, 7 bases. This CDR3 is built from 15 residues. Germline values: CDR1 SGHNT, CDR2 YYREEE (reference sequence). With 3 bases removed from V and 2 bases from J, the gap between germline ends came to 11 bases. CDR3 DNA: TGTGCCAGCAGCTGGGGGGGCGGAAACACCGGGGAGCTGTTTTTT. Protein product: CASSWGGGNTGELFF.

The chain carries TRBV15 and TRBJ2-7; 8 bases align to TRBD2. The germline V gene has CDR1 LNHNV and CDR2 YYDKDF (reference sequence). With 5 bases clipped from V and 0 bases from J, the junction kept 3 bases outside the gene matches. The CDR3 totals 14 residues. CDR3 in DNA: TGTGCCACCAGCCCAGGGACTAGCTCCTACGAGCAGTACTTC. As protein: CATSPGTSSYEQYF.